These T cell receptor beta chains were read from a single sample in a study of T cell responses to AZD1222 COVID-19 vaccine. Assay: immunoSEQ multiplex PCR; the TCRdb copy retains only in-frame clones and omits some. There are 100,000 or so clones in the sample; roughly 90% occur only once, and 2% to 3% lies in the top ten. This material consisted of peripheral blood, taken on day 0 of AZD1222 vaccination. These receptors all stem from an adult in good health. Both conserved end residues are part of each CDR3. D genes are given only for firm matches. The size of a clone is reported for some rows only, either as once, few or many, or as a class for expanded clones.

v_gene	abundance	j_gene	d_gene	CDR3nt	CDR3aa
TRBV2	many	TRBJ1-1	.	TGTGCCAGCAGTGTCGTGGAGAACACTGAAGCTTTCTTT	CASSVVENTEAFF
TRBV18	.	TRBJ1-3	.	TGTGCCAGCTCACCGGACCAGGGAAACACCATATATTTT	CASSPDQGNTIYF
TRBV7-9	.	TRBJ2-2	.	TGTGCCAGCAGAAGACCCGGGGTAACAACCGGGGAGCTGTTTTTT	CASRRPGVTTGELFF
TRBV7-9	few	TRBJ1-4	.	TGTGCCAGCAGCTTAGGGGCAGGAGGAAATGAAAAACTGTTTTTT	CASSLGAGGNEKLFF
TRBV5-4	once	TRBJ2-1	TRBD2	TGTGCCAGCAGCCGCGGACTAGCGGGAGATAATGAGCAGTTCTTC	CASSRGLAGDNEQFF
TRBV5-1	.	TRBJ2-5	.	TGCGCCAGTAGCCGTTCGAGGGCTGACCAAGAGACCCAGTACTTC	CASSRSRADQETQYF
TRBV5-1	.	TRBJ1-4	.	TGCGCCAGCAGCTTGCGCGGGACTGCAAATGAAAAACTGTTTTTT	CASSLRGTANEKLFF
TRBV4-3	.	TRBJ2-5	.	TGCGCCAGCAGCCAACTATTGGGCGTAGAGACCCAGTACTTC	CASSQLLGVETQYF
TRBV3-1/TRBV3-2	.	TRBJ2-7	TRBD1	TGTGCCAGCAGCCCGTGGGACAGGGGTGACGAGCAGTACTTC	CASSPWDRGDEQYF
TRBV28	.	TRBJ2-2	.	TGTGCCAGCGGCGAGCGTTACACCGGGGAGCTGTTTTTT	CASGERYTGELFF
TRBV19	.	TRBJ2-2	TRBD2	TGTGCCAGTAGTATAGGACTAGCGGGGGGGCCCAGGGAGCTGTTTTTT	CASSIGLAGGPRELFF
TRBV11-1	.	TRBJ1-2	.	TGTGCCAGCAGTATAGCCGGGGCAGGCTATGGCTACACCTTC	CASSIAGAGYGYTF
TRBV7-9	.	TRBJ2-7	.	TGTGCCAGCAGCTCGGACCAGATGGGCTACGAGCAGTACTTC	CASSSDQMGYEQYF
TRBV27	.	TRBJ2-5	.	TGTGCCAGCAGTTTATCGAGGGCCCTTTATGGCGAGACCCAGTACTTC	CASSLSRALYGETQYF
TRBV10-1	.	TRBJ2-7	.	TGCGCCAGCAGTGATTCGAGTGTCTGGTACGAGCAGTACTTC	CASSDSSVWYEQYF
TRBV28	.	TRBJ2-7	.	.	CASSSSGHPPEQYF
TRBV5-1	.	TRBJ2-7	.	TGCGCCAGCAGCTTTACCTCCCAGAGTGGCTACGAGCAGTACTTC	CASSFTSQSGYEQYF
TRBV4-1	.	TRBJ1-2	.	TGCGCCAGCAGCCAGGCAGGTGGTAGCTACACCTTC	CASSQAGGSYTF
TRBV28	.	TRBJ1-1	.	TGTGCCAGCAGCGAAAACAGGGACACTGAAGCTTTCTTT	CASSENRDTEAFF
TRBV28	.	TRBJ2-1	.	TGTGCCAGCAGTTTAACTAGCAATGAGCAGTTCTTC	CASSLTSNEQFF
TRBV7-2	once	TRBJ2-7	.	TGTGCCAGCAGCTTATCAGCGGAGAACTACGAGCAGTACTTC	CASSLSAENYEQYF
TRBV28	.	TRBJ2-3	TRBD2	TGTGCCAGCAGTCAAGCTTTGATTAGCGGGAGCACAGATACGCAGTATTTT	CASSQALISGSTDTQYF
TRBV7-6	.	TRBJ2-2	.	TGTGCCAGCAGCTTAGGTCCCCCGGGGAACACCGGGGAGCTGTTTTTT	CASSLGPPGNTGELFF
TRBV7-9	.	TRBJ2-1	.	TGTGCCAGCAGCTTAGCGGGGCCAAGTGAGCAGTTCTTC	CASSLAGPSEQFF
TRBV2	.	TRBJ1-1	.	TGTGCCAGCTTAGATCCTAGGGGTAACACTGAAGCTTTCTTT	CASLDPRGNTEAFF
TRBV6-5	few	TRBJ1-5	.	TGTGCCAGCAAAGGCTATAGCAATCAGCCCCAGCATTTT	CASKGYSNQPQHF
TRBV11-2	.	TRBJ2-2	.	TGTGCCAGCAGCTTAGGCACCGGGGAGCTGTTTTTT	CASSLGTGELFF
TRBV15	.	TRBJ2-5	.	TGTGCCACCAGCAGAGATGTAGAGACCCAGTACTTC	CATSRDVETQYF
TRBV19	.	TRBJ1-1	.	TGTGCCAGTAGTATAGGGGTCGAGGGGAAAGCTTTCTTT	CASSIGVEGKAFF
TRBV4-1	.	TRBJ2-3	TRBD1	TGCGCCAGCTCCGGGACAGGGTCTAGTGTCTTCGCAGATACGCAGTATTTT	CASSGTGSSVFADTQYF
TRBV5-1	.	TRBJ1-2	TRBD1	TGCGCCAGCAGCACGACAGGGAACTATGGCTACACCTTC	CASSTTGNYGYTF
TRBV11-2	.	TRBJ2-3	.	TGTGCCAGCAGCTTACGCCAGGGGAGCGATACGCAGTATTTT	CASSLRQGSDTQYF
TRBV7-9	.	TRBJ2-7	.	TGTGCCAGCAGCTTAGAATTCTTGCGGGACCCCAACTACGAGCAGTACTTC	CASSLEFLRDPNYEQYF
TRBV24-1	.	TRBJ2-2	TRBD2	TGTGCCACCCGGGGGGAGACAGAAACCGGGGAGCTGTTTTTT	CATRGETETGELFF
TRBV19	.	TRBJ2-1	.	TGTGCCAGTAGTATAATGCGCGGGGATACCTACAATGAGCAGTTCTTC	CASSIMRGDTYNEQFF
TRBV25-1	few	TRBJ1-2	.	TGTGCCAGCCTTCGGGCGGGATCCAACTATGGCTACACCTTC	CASLRAGSNYGYTF
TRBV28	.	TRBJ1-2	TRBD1	TGTGCCAGCAGTGACAGGGGGGGGAACTATGGCTACACCTTC	CASSDRGGNYGYTF
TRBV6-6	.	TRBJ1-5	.	TGTGCCAGCAGTTACAGGGTGATCGGCAATCAGCCCCAGCATTTT	CASSYRVIGNQPQHF
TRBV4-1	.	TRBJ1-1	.	TGCGCCAGCAGCCAAGCAGGGCCGGCTGAAGCTTTCTTT	CASSQAGPAEAFF
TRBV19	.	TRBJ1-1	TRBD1	TGTGCCAGTAGTATAGATCAGGCAGGGGGCACTGAAGCTTTCTTT	CASSIDQAGGTEAFF
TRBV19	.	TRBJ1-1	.	TGTGCCAGCTGGGGCCCAGGACAGCTCGAAGCTTTCTTT	CASWGPGQLEAFF
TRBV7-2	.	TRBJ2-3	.	TGTGCCAGCAGCTTACGGGGTAGCGCCGCCGGTACGCAGTATTTT	CASSLRGSAAGTQYF
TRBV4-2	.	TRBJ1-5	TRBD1	TGTGCCAGCAGCCAAGCCGGGACAGGTAATCAGCCCCAGCATTTT	CASSQAGTGNQPQHF
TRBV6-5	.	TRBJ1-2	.	TGTGCCAGCAGCCGCCTCGACAGCTATGGCTACACCTTC	CASSRLDSYGYTF
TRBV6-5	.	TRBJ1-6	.	TGTGCCAGCAGGGCCACCGACAGAGATAATTCACCCCTCCACTTT	CASRATDRDNSPLHF
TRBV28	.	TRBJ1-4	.	TGTGCCAGCAGGGGGTATGGTGAAAAACTGTTTTTT	CASRGYGEKLFF
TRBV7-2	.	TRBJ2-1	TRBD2	TGTGCCAGCAGCTACGCACTAGCGGCCTCCTACAATGAGCAGTTCTTC	CASSYALAASYNEQFF
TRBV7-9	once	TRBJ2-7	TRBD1	TGTGCCAGCAGACTACAGGGGGCGCACCACGAGCAGTACTTC	CASRLQGAHHEQYF
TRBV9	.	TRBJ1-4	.	TGTGCCAGCAGCGTAGCCGGGGGGCCAAATGAAAAACTGTTTTTT	CASSVAGGPNEKLFF
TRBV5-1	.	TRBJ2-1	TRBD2	TGCGCCAGCAGTCGGACTAGCGGTTCCTATGAGCAGTTCTTC	CASSRTSGSYEQFF
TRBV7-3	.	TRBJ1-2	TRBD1	TGTGCCAGCAGCTTAACGGCCGCAGGGGGGTATGGCTACACCTTC	CASSLTAAGGYGYTF
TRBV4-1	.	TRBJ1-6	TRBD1	TGCGCCAGCAGCCAAGGATCAGGGGGCTCCTATAATTCACCCCTCCACTTT	CASSQGSGGSYNSPLHF